The 27 T cell receptor beta chains below come from one sample, sequenced in a study of T-cell reconstitution after alpha-beta-depleted transplantation in children. Unique molecular identifiers were used in preparing the TCRbeta library. TCRdb reanalysed the PCR reads using MiXCR and keeps one entry per CDR3 protein. This table holds 250,000 to 400,000 distinct CDR3 sequences, roughly 25% found once. The sequencing used PBMCs, mostly from graft donor cells, collected 180 days after TCRalphabeta/CD19-depleted stem cell transplant. The source of these receptors is a male patient aged 10 to 17 who had a stem cell transplant for acute lymphoblastic leukemia, so the T cells may come from the graft donor.

The chain is built from TRBV5-1 and TRBJ2-7; D is possibly TRBD1 or TRBD2 (6 bases each). Trimming took 0 bases from V and 2 from J, leaving 15 bases between them. There are 16 residues in the CDR3. Germline loops: CDR1 SGHRS, CDR2 YFSETQ. This CDR3 is CASSLAGGRSTYEQYF. CDR3 DNA sequence: TGCGCCAGCAGCTTGGCTGGGGGGCGATCCACCTACGAGCAGTACTTC.

This chain links TRBV7-9 with TRBJ1-5; 7 positions agree with TRBD1. With V trimmed by 1 base and J by 3 bases, 6 bases remained unmatched. The CDR3 covers 16 residues. Germline lookup yields CDR1 SEHNR and CDR2 FQNEAQ (reference sequence). As DNA, the CDR3 is TGTGCCAGCAGCTTAGGGCAGGGGGTGAACAATCAGCCCCAGCATTTT. It yields the protein CASSLGQGVNNQPQHF. Variable domain in full (rest from reference TRBV7-9 and TRBJ1-5): DTGVSQNPRHKITKRGQNVTFRCDPISEHNRLYWYRQTLGQGPEFLTYFQNEAQLEKSRLLSDRFSAERPKGSFSTLEIQRTEQGDSAMYLCASSLGQGVNNQPQHFGDGTRLSIL.

V usage is TRBV9 and J usage is TRBJ2-1; 9 nucleotides agree with TRBD2. J lost 6 bases, V lost 0 bases, and 7 bases had no gene match. CDR3 length: 16 amino acids. Germline values: CDR1 SGDLS, CDR2 YYNGEE. CDR3 DNA sequence: TGTGCCAGCAGCGTAGGTAGCGGGAGTGTTGGCAATGAGCAGTTCTTC. Its translation: CASSVGSGSVGNEQFF.

The sample holds a few counts of this clonotype. This chain joins TRBV5-5 and TRBJ1-6; D call uncertain. The CDR3 totals 16 residues. Per germline, CDR1 SGHKS and CDR2 YYEKEE (reference sequence). V lost 0 bases and J lost 0, with 7 bases in between. The CDR3 bases are TGTGCCAGCAGCTTGGGTGCGAGCTCCTATAATTCACCCCTCCACTTT. Its protein product is CASSLGASSYNSPLHF.

The J gene is TRBJ1-2, the V gene TRBV7-3; weak D call: TRBD1 (5 bases). The CDR3 consists of 13 residues. The V and J ends lost 4 bases and 2 bases respectively, with 8 bases between them. The germline gives CDR1 SGHTA, CDR2 FQGTGA. The CDR3 loop reads CASSWDGNYGYTF. In DNA form, the CDR3 reads TGTGCCAGCAGCTGGGACGGGAACTATGGCTACACCTTC.

This clonotype appeared a few times. This chain connects TRBV28 to TRBJ2-5; 15 bases line up with TRBD2. V lost 6 bases to trimming and J lost 4 bases; unmatched junction nucleotides: 6. Looked up from germline, CDR1 is MDHEN and CDR2 is SYDVKM. The CDR3 spans 16 residues. CDR3: CASSHGTSGRRETQYF. CDR3 DNA sequence: TGTGCCAGCAGCCACGGGACTAGCGGGAGGAGAGAGACCCAGTACTTC.

Comments on this clonotype: Since a much larger clone is just one base distant, this may be a read error. The V call is TRBV5-1, the J call TRBJ2-1; D not certain. The CDR3 sequence is 12 residues long. In germline, CDR1 is SGHRS, CDR2 YFSETQ. Trimming took 4 bases from V and 6 from J, leaving 8 bases between them. The CDR3, as DNA: TGCGCCAGCAGCATGGCGCCCAATGAGCAGTTCTTC. Protein product: CASSMAPNEQFF.

The chain uses TRBV7-6 and TRBJ1-1, with a weak D call TRBD1 (5 bases). CDR3 length: 17 amino acids. V was clipped by 1 base and J by 0 bases, with 15 bases between them. In germline, CDR1 is SGHVS, CDR2 FNYEAQ. The CDR3 DNA sequence: TGTGCCAGCAGCTTAGAACAGGCCTTTTGGGTGAACACTGAAGCTTTCTTT. Translated: CASSLEQAFWVNTEAFF.

This clonotype was observed a few times. The V and J genes are TRBV6-2 or TRBV6-3 and TRBJ2-7; D is tentatively TRBD1 or TRBD2 (5 bases each). Germline-derived CDR1 and CDR2 are MNHEY and SVGEGT. V lost 6 bases and J 3 bases, leaving 15 bases between the germline ends. The CDR3 has 14 amino acids. The CDR3 nucleotides are TGTGCCAGCAGCGCTACGGGACCAATCTACGAGCAGTACTTC. This codes for CASSATGPIYEQYF.

In its sample, this clonotype was seen a few times. This sequence joins TRBV6-2 or TRBV6-3 and TRBJ2-1, with TRBD2 matching 9 bases. The CDR3 totals 12 residues. V lost 7 bases, J lost 15 bases, and 10 bases stayed unmatched. Germline lookup yields CDR1 MNHEY and CDR2 SVGEGT. This CDR3 reads CASTDGAGGRFF. In DNA, the CDR3 is TGTGCCAGCACCGATGGGGCGGGAGGGAGGTTCTTC.

This clonotype showed up just once. This chain joins TRBV11-2 and TRBJ2-5; 10 nucleotides agree with TRBD2. Germline loops: CDR1 SGHAT, CDR2 FQNNGV. The CDR3 runs to 15 residues. The V and J ends lost 6 bases and 2 bases, in that order; junction bases with no gene match: 6. The CDR3 region is CASRSSGSGQETQYF. The CDR3 DNA sequence: TGTGCCAGCAGATCTAGCGGGAGTGGTCAAGAGACCCAGTACTTC.

V gene TRBV25-1 combines with J gene TRBJ2-2, with 8 bases matching TRBD1. The ends lost 1 base at V and 1 base at J; junction bases unmatched: 5. This CDR3 contains 17 residues. CDR1 and CDR2 from the germline V gene are MGHDK and SYGVNS. DNA for the CDR3: TGTGCCAGCAGTGAATTAGGACAGGGAAGGAACACCGGGGAGCTGTTTTTT. Its translation: CASSELGQGRNTGELFF.

This CDR3 is CASSPQGAGEKLFF. The CDR3 DNA follows: TGTGCCAGCAGCCCACAGGGGGCCGGCGAAAAACTGTTTTTT. The chain links TRBV7-9 to TRBJ1-4; 9 nucleotides align to TRBD1. J gave up 8 bases and V 5 bases, and 6 bases lay outside the gene matches. In germline, CDR1 is SEHNR, CDR2 FQNEAQ (reference sequence). The CDR3 is 14 amino acids.

This clonotype showed up just a few times. This chain joins TRBV3-1 and TRBJ1-2, with D unresolved. The CDR3 length is 14 residues. The germline CDR1 and CDR2 sequences are LGHDT and YNNKEL (reference sequence). The germline V and J ends were trimmed by 1 base and 3 bases, with 9 bases remaining between them. The CDR3: CASSQANRYYGYTF. Written as DNA, the CDR3 is TGTGCCAGCAGCCAAGCTAACCGCTACTATGGCTACACCTTC.

This clonotype was seen more than once but under ten times. The chain has TRBV7-2 and TRBJ1-2, with D unresolved. The germline gives CDR1 SGHTA, CDR2 FQGNSA. This CDR3 has 15 residues. The ends were cut back, 1 base at V and 4 bases at J, with 13 bases in the middle. The CDR3 region is CASSLDTPIIYGYTF. The CDR3 coding sequence is TGTGCCAGCAGCTTAGACACTCCGATAATCTATGGCTACACCTTC.

V and J are TRBV7-3 and TRBJ2-3; TRBD2 matches 11 bases. The length of the CDR3 is 16 residues. Germline V gene lookup returns CDR1 SGHTA and CDR2 FQGTGA. V shed 5 bases, J shed 6 bases, and the junction held 10 bases outside the gene matches. The CDR3 DNA is TGTGCCAGCAGCATCGGGACTAGCGGAACCAAGGATACGCAGTATTTT. Its protein product is CASSIGTSGTKDTQYF. The full variable domain, with the rest looked up from reference TRBV7-3 and TRBJ2-3, is GAGVSQTPSNKVTEKGKYVELRCDPISGHTALYWYRQSLGQGPEFLIYFQGTGAADDSGLPNDRFFAVRPEGSVSTLKIQRTERGDSAVYLCASSIGTSGTKDTQYFGPGTRLTVL.

This clonotype was seen more than once but under ten times. The J gene is TRBJ2-1, the V gene TRBV11-1; 15 nucleotides line up with TRBD2. CDR1 and CDR2 (germline): SGHAT, FQDESV (reference sequence). The J segment lost 1 base and the V segment lost 5 bases, leaving 9 bases of the junction unmatched. The CDR3 is 19 amino acids. CDR3 amino acids: CASSTRTSGRAGSYNEQFF. In DNA form, the CDR3 reads TGTGCCAGCAGCACCCGGACTAGCGGGAGGGCCGGGTCCTACAATGAGCAGTTCTTC.

The chain couples TRBV20-1 to TRBJ1-1, with D uncertain. The CDR3 spans 11 residues. Trimming shortened V by 3 bases and J by 7 bases, and 9 bases separated the two germline ends. Germline CDR1 DFQATT, CDR2 SNEGSKA (reference sequence). The CDR3 coding sequence is TGCAGTGCTAGTAGGGATGTTGAAGCTTTCTTT. Its translation: CSASRDVEAFF.

This chain connects TRBV5-1 to TRBJ2-1; the match to TRBD1 covers 9 bases. Germline V CDR1 and CDR2: SGHRS, YFSETQ. V dropped 10 bases and J dropped 4; count of bases not matched to a gene: 9. The CDR3 is 14 amino acids. The CDR3: CAGKLGQGYNEQFF. CDR3 coding DNA: TGCGCCGGCAAATTGGGACAGGGTTACAATGAGCAGTTCTTC. The variable domain in full, completed from reference TRBV5-1 and TRBJ2-1, reads KAGVTQTPRYLIKTRGQQVTLSCSPISGHRSVSWYQQTPGQGLQFLFEYFSETQRNKGNFPGRFSGRQFSNSRSEMNVSTLELGDSALYLCAGKLGQGYNEQFFGPGTRLTVL.

In its sample, this clonotype was seen a few times. The chain recombines TRBV12-3 or TRBV12-4 with TRBJ1-3; D is perhaps TRBD1 (6 bases). Trimming removed 2 bases from V and 4 bases from J, with 15 bases in between. The CDR3 has 16 residues. The CDR3 region has the DNA TGTGCCAGCAGTTTAAACCCAACAGGGAGAGGAAACACCATATATTTT. It is translated as CASSLNPTGRGNTIYF.

This clonotype was detected a few times. DNA for the CDR3: TGCGCCAGCAGCTTGTTCACCACCGGGGAGCTGTTTTTT. The encoded protein is CASSLFTTGELFF. The V call is TRBV5-1, the J call TRBJ2-2; no firm D call. Germline loops: CDR1 SGHRS, CDR2 YFSETQ. The V gene lost 1 base and the J gene lost 4 bases, with 5 bases spanning the gap. CDR3 length: 13 residues.

At least ten counts were recorded for this clonotype. The CDR3 DNA sequence: TGCGCCAGCAGCCGGCAGGGACTAGCGGTTCCGCCTAGAGATGAGCAGTTCTTC. Translating gives CASSRQGLAVPPRDEQFF. The rearrangement links TRBV4-1 to TRBJ2-1, with 11 bases fitting TRBD2. Germline CDR1 and CDR2: MGHRA and YSYEKL. V shed 4 bases and J 8 bases; nucleotides not matched to a gene: 16. The CDR3 runs to 18 residues.

The chain links TRBV9 to TRBJ2-3; possible D gene TRBD1, 5 bases. The CDR3 contains 15 residues. V dropped 1 base and J dropped 0 bases, with 9 bases sitting between them. Looked up from germline, CDR1 is SGDLS and CDR2 is YYNGEE. CDR3 DNA sequence: TGTGCCAGCAGCGTAAGACAGCTTAGCACAGATACGCAGTATTTT. It translates to CASSVRQLSTDTQYF.

This clonotype was counted ten times or more. CDR3 nucleotide sequence: TGTGCCAGCAGTATCGACAGGGTCTCCTACAATGAGCAGTTCTTC. As protein: CASSIDRVSYNEQFF. The chain is built from TRBV6-5 and TRBJ2-1, with 7 nucleotides matching TRBD1. J was trimmed by 0 bases and V by 5 bases; bases with no gene match: 4. In germline, CDR1 is MNHEY, CDR2 SVGAGI. The CDR3 runs to 15 residues.

This clonotype was counted a few times. V is TRBV10-1 and J is TRBJ2-5; 13 bases match TRBD2. This CDR3 is 15 amino acids long. The germline gives CDR1 WNHNN, CDR2 SYGVQD (reference sequence). The V segment lost 4 bases and the J segment 3 bases; nucleotides outside the gene matches: 2. The CDR3 spells CASSGGTSGKETQYF. In DNA, the CDR3 is TGCGCCAGCAGTGGTGGGACTAGCGGGAAAGAGACCCAGTACTTC.

In its sample, this clonotype was seen once. The CDR3 region has the DNA TGTGCCAGCAGCGTAGCATCGGGAGTCTCTGGGGCCAACGTCCTGACTTTC. The encoded protein is CASSVASGVSGANVLTF. J is TRBJ2-6 and V is TRBV9, with D maybe TRBD2 (6 bases). This CDR3 spans 17 amino acids. Trimming shortened V by 0 bases and J by 0 bases, and 10 bases separated the two germline ends. Germline V lookup: CDR1 SGDLS, CDR2 YYNGEE.

CDR3 sequence: CASSELPKPGSYEQYF. DNA for the CDR3: TGTGCCAGCAGTGAACTTCCGAAACCTGGCTCCTACGAGCAGTACTTC. The chain couples TRBV6-1 to TRBJ2-7; no firm D call. This CDR3 is built from 16 residues. The germline gives CDR1 MNHNS, CDR2 SASEGT. The germline V and J ends were trimmed by 2 bases and 0 bases, with 14 bases remaining between them.